This T cell receptor beta chain was observed in a study of control samples from healthy donors and cancer patients. Data came from immunoSEQ multiplex PCR; TCRdb stores just in-frame clones and leaves some out. The sample carries about 73,000 clones, roughly nine tenths recorded once. The receptor was isolated from a woman in her 50s in good health. Sequenced input: blood.

This chain's CDR3 is CAWWDGYNEQFF. DNA for the CDR3: TGTGCCTGGTGGGACGGGTACAATGAGCAGTTCTTC. The chain employs TRBV30 and TRBJ2-1; possibly TRBD1 or TRBD2 for D (5 bases each). The germline gives CDR1 GTSNPN, CDR2 SVGIG (reference sequence). The CDR3 runs to 12 residues. V shed 5 bases and J shed 4 bases, with 9 bases lying between them.